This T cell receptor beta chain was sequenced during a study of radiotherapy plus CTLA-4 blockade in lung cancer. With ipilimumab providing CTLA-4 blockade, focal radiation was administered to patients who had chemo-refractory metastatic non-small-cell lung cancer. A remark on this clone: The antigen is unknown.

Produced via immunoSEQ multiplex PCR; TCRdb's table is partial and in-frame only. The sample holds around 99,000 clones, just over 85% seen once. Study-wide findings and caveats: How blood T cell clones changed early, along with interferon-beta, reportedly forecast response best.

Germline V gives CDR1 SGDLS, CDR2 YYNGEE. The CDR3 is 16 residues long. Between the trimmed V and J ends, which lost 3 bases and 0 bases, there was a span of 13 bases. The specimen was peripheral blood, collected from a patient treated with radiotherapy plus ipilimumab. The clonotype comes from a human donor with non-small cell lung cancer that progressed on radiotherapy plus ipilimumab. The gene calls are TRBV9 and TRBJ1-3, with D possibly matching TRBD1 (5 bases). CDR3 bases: TGTGCCAGCAGCGCGAGTGGGACTAGCTCTGGAAACACCATATATTTT. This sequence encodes CASSASGTSSGNTIYF. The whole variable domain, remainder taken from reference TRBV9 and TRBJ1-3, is DSGVTQTPKHLITATGQRVTLRCSPRSGDLSVYWYQQSLDQGLQFLIQYYNGEERAKGNILERFSAQQFPDLHSELNLSSLELGDSALYFCASSASGTSSGNTIYFGEGSWLTVV.